This T cell receptor (beta chain) came from a study of CD8 T cells in ankylosing spondylitis (dated 2017 in TCRdb). For the wider study: To find TCR variants linked to disease, the study profiled T cell receptor beta repertoires in ankylosing spondylitis patients and healthy donors. In total, the full study cohort was made up of about 110 healthy donors and 25 to 30 ankylosing spondylitis patients. Peripheral blood was sampled, and synovial fluid was additionally collected from ankylosing spondylitis patients. On the study overall, not on this receptor specifically: The disease-linked clones showed a CD8+ phenotype and occurred at relatively low frequencies in peripheral blood. Blood from ankylosing spondylitis patients appeared to be characterized by a TCR beta motif made up of eight highly homologous amino acid variants. Significant enrichment of the disease-linked clones was reported in matched synovial fluid samples from ankylosing spondylitis patients. Some motif variants had previously been reported in the synovial fluid and blood of reactive arthritis patients, which suggests shared mechanisms of disease initiation.

This clonotype was seen ten or more times. Its binding antigen is unknown. Per-base quality was not reported, and no clone a single base away is much larger than it. The reads were generated on an Illumina HiSeq 2500. Quantitative 5'-RACE with molecular barcodes was used to prepare TCR beta libraries. Per the source publication's procedure: A new computational method, built on a probabilistic model of VDJ rearrangement, was used to identify disease-linked TCR variants. TCRdb reran the public reads through fastp at Q25 and MiXCR, keeping productive beta chains. Duplicate CDR3 protein sequences are folded into a single record with the most common DNA and genes. The V and J calls follow TCRdb's processing rather than the paper's. The sample profile shows 200,000 to 250,000 distinct CDR3 sequences; roughly 6.6% of them were found once. Approximately 15% of the sample is held by the ten biggest clonotypes.

The specimen sequenced was blood, either unsorted or a sorted T cell fraction (not recorded which). The origin of this receptor is a male donor with ankylosing spondylitis.

CDR3 region: CASSSQGSGELFF. The nucleotide sequence reads as follows: TGTGCCAGCAGTTCCCAGGGATCCGGGGAGCTGTTTTTT. The sequence joins TRBV27 to TRBJ2-2; the D gene is perhaps TRBD1, on 5 matching bases. The CDR3 spans 13 residues, from the cysteine through the phenylalanine. CDR3 DNA is the only sequence kept; it has 39 bases, read in frame from the first base. The germline V gene (reference sequence) gives CDR1 as MNHEY and CDR2 as SMNVEV. The junction shows trimming of 4 bases on V and 6 bases on J, plus 9 bases between the germline ends.